Listed below are T cell receptor beta chains from one sample, sequenced in a study of cytomegalovirus exposure and HLA in healthy donors. Some clones are missing from TCRdb's copy, which holds only in-frame ones; the method was immunoSEQ multiplex PCR. The sample data list approximately 80,000 clones. The specimen was PBMCs. These receptors came from a woman aged 25 to 45 in good health and CMV-seronegative. Each CDR3 is given with its conserved first and last residue.

>14|TRBV19|TRBJ1-2
CASRRQGANYGYTF
>12|TRBV7-2|TRBJ2-4
CASSPLGQGQYF
>13|TRBV6-5|TRBJ2-3
CASSYDDFATQYF
>16|TRBV7-2|TRBJ2-7
CASSRSGGVPAYEQYF
>14|TRBV11-1|TRBJ2-3
CASSPEQRTDTQYF
>15|TRBV5-4|TRBJ2-6
CASSFQGPGANVLTF
>14|TRBV19|TRBJ2-2
CASSISSLTGELFF
>17|TRBV7-8|TRBJ1-6
CASSLEGTGEISSPLHF
>13|TRBV28|TRBJ1-6
CASRSYASGPLHF
>12|TRBV29-1|TRBJ1-2
CSVETGDYGYTF
>12|TRBV14|TRBJ1-1
CASSQEGAVAFF
>14|TRBV27|TRBJ1-1
CASSISFRNTEAFF
>19|TRBV18|TRBJ2-7
CASSPLRALAGGNPHEQYF
>15|TRBV6-1|TRBJ1-1
CASSEYWTGGTEAFF
>13|TRBV5-1|TRBJ2-7
CASSLREAGEQYF
>16|TRBV25-1|TRBJ1-1
CASSDSGGTVGPGAFF
>13|TRBV25-1|TRBJ1-2
CASSEAVGYGYTF
>15|TRBV6-4|TRBJ2-1
CASSETGLAANEQFF
>14|TRBV6-1|TRBJ1-4
CASTFRDRDEKLFF
>15|TRBV19|TRBJ2-3
CASSIVGGGTDTQYF
>13|TRBV6-1|TRBJ1-4
CASSDGPVGRLFF
>13|TRBV5-6|TRBJ1-4
CASSFRANEKLFF
>15|TRBV2|TRBJ2-7
CASSGGTLPSYEQYF
>15|TRBV30|TRBJ1-3
CAWSPDRPSGNTIYF